This T cell receptor (beta chain) was obtained from a study of T cells in Graves' hyperthyroidism and ophthalmopathy. Findings and caveats of the study: Most clonotypes expanded in the thyroid (above 0.001) were also present in blood. Ophthalmopathy, which appeared later, was predicted by the model a median 6.5 months before onset.

In its sample, this clonotype was seen many times. Its antigen is as yet unknown. TCR beta CDR3 regions were amplified from RNA. A first-round RT-PCR of the TCR CDR3 used the HTBI primer set. One entry per CDR3 protein results from TCRdb running MiXCR on the multiplex PCR reads. The table lists about 570,000 distinct CDR3 sequences, 46% of them singletons. This CDR3 has 11 residues. Trimming took off 7 bases at V and 6 bases at J, with 9 bases between the two ends. Germline V gives CDR1 SQVTM, CDR2 ANQGSEA. The V gene is TRBV29-1, the J gene TRBJ1-4; no reliable D call. The receptor comes from an adult woman with Graves' disease, either hyperthyroidism or ophthalmopathy (not recorded which). The sample taken for sequencing was peripheral blood or thyroid tissue (not recorded which). The CDR3: CSAFGDEKLFF. Here the CDR3 DNA reads TGCAGCGCCTTCGGAGATGAAAAACTGTTTTTT.